This section outlines one TCR beta chain sequence together with its context. The data belong to a study of blood T cell repertoires in COVID-19. The wider study: PBMCs, B-cell-depleted T cells, or T cells provided the cDNA or gDNA that made up the material.

V was trimmed by 11 bases and J by 1 base, leaving 11 bases between them. The CDR3 length is 12 residues. Germline CDR1 ENHRY, CDR2 SYGVKD. Participant-given clinical history determined each cohort assignment. Cohort 3 donors counted as recovered after two negative PCRs, clearance, or resolved symptoms. Some clones are missing from TCRdb's copy, which holds only in-frame ones; the method was immunoSEQ multiplex PCR. The data contain roughly 500,000 clones, roughly 90% of them singletons. Sequenced material: PBMCs or T cells enriched from blood (not recorded which). The chain employs TRBV10-3 and TRBJ1-1; D is unresolved. This receptor was taken from a woman in her forties who had recovered from COVID-19. Written as DNA, the CDR3 is TGTGCCGCCAAAAACAGGAACACTGAAGCTTTCTTT. This encodes CAAKNRNTEAFF.